The present T cell receptor beta chain was sequenced within a study of shared clonotypes between healthy human individuals. Study at large: Contributing individuals were a couple of females and three males aged 18 to 49. CD4 naive and CD4 memory each took three plates per donor, while CD8 naive took two and CD8 memory one.

This clone came up once. No antigen is known for it. Authors' processing steps: ImmunoSEQ yielded junction-only sequences lacking quality scores, so filtering differed. Repertoires were generated with immunoSEQ multiplex PCR, while TCRdb's copy carries only in-frame clones and drops some. V and J calls and clone size are as listed in that table; D and trimming were resolved from the DNA. The sample carries roughly 700,000 clones, approximately 74% recorded once. Trimming cost V 10 bases and J 2 bases, with 12 bases left between them. Germline V lookup: CDR1 SGHAT, CDR2 FQNNGV. The CDR3 extends over 12 amino acids. Study outcomes and limitations: Compared with clonotypes that all four donors shared, non-shared clonotypes had lower generation probabilities.

The clonotype comes from a woman younger than 45 in good health. Material: memory CD4+ T cells sorted from blood. Subset denoted: CD45RA-negative fraction. The rearrangement joins TRBV11-2 to TRBJ2-7; D assignment may be TRBD1 or TRBD2 (5 bases each). The CDR3 DNA reads TGTGCCACCCTACGGGACCCCTACGAGCAGTACTTC. This gives the protein CATLRDPYEQYF.